Following are 20 T cell receptor beta chains from one sample sequenced in a study of radiotherapy plus CTLA-4 blockade in lung cancer. This table comes from immunoSEQ multiplex PCR, and its TCRdb copy is limited to in-frame clones, with some not included. The sample lists 30,000 to 45,000 clones, over 65% occurring once. The sample in question was peripheral blood, obtained from a patient treated with radiotherapy plus ipilimumab. These receptors were obtained from a human donor with non-small cell lung cancer who had stable disease on radiotherapy plus ipilimumab.

This rearrangement joins TRBV2 to TRBJ1-5, with D possibly matching TRBD1 (5 bases). This CDR3 spans 15 amino acids. V shed 2 bases and J shed 6 bases, with 14 bases lying between them. Per germline, CDR1 SNHLY and CDR2 FYNNEI. The CDR3 DNA sequence: TGTGCCAGCAGTGAATGGGGGATTGAGGGTCAGCCCCAGCATTTT. Residues: CASSEWGIEGQPQHF.

The chain combines TRBV11-2 with TRBJ1-3; 7 nucleotides align to TRBD1. This CDR3 has 13 amino acids. Unmatched junction bases numbered 8, after V lost 7 bases and J lost 8 bases. Germline V CDR1 and CDR2: SGHAT, FQNNGV. The chain's CDR3 is CASTPRQGHTIYF. The CDR3, as DNA: TGTGCCAGCACCCCCCGACAGGGACACACCATATATTTT. The complete variable domain, with remaining parts taken from reference TRBV11-2 and TRBJ1-3, reads EAGVAQSPRYKIIEKRQSVAFWCNPISGHATLYWYQQILGQGPKLLIQFQNNGVVDDSQLPKDRFSAERLKGVDSTLKIQPAKLEDSAVYLCASTPRQGHTIYFGEGSWLTVV.

This chain links TRBV28 with TRBJ1-2; perhaps TRBD1 as D (5 bases). From germline, CDR1 is MDHEN and CDR2 SYDVKM. This CDR3 comprises 12 residues. V was pared by 7 bases and J by 4 bases, with 10 bases between. CDR3 in amino acids: CASTTGPYGYTF. DNA for the CDR3: TGTGCCAGCACTACAGGCCCCTATGGCTACACCTTC.

This sequence joins TRBV7-9 and TRBJ2-2; perhaps TRBD1 as D (5 bases). Germline-derived CDR1 and CDR2 are SEHNR and FQNEAQ (reference sequence). The CDR3 sequence is 16 residues long. Trimming stripped 3 bases from V and 3 bases from J, with 14 bases between. The CDR3 spells CASSFGQGLDTGELFF. CDR3 sequence (DNA): TGTGCCAGCAGCTTTGGGCAGGGCCTTGACACCGGGGAGCTGTTTTTT.

V and J are TRBV6-1 and TRBJ2-4; TRBD2 matches 7 bases. This CDR3 has 14 amino acids. Losses at the gene ends were 7 bases for V and 6 bases for J; bases not matched to a gene: 9. Germline V CDR1 and CDR2: MNHNS, SASEGT. DNA for the CDR3: TGTGCCAGCACCTCCCCCCCGGGAGGAAACATTCAGTACTTC. This gives the protein CASTSPPGGNIQYF.

The chain couples TRBV7-2 to TRBJ1-2; D remains ambiguous. This CDR3 has 13 amino acids. Germline-derived CDR1 and CDR2 are SGHTA and FQGNSA. V gave up 2 bases and J gave up 8 bases, with 12 bases separating them. As DNA, the CDR3 is TGTGCCAGCAGCTTAACAGCAAGCGGCGGCTACACCTTC. Its protein product is CASSLTASGGYTF.

The chain uses TRBV7-7 and TRBJ2-5; 9 positions match TRBD1. This CDR3 region has 17 residues. Losses at the gene ends were 4 bases for V and 2 bases for J; bases not matched to a gene: 11. CDR1 and CDR2 from the germline V gene are SSHAT and FNYEAQ (reference sequence). The CDR3 DNA is TGTGCCAGCAGCTCCAGCCGGGACAGGGTTTTACAAGAGACCCAGTACTTC. Its protein is CASSSSRDRVLQETQYF.

The chain is built from TRBV28 and TRBJ2-5, with D hard to call. This CDR3 is built from 14 residues. The V end lost 6 bases, the J end lost 1 base, and 12 bases lay between the germline ends. The germline gives CDR1 MDHEN, CDR2 SYDVKM. CDR3 DNA sequence: TGTGCCAGCAGACTACCGGGTTCCCAAGAGACCCAGTACTTC. Translated: CASRLPGSQETQYF. The full variable domain, in which reference TRBV28 and TRBJ2-5 provide the parts outside the CDR3, is DVKVTQSSRYLVKRTGEKVFLECVQDMDHENMFWYRQDPGLGLRLIYFSYDVKMKEKGDIPEGYSVSREKKERFSLILESASTNQTSMYLCASRLPGSQETQYFGPGTRLLVL.

This chain uses TRBV9 with TRBJ2-3; no reliable D call. Trimming removed 3 bases at V and 10 bases at J, with 12 bases between. CDR1 and CDR2 (germline): SGDLS, YYNGEE. This CDR3 spans 12 amino acids. Here the CDR3 reads CASSDSLDAQYF. DNA for the CDR3: TGTGCCAGCAGCGATTCCCTCGACGCGCAGTATTTT.

The chain uses TRBV10-2 and TRBJ2-3; D is undetermined. With 7 bases removed from V and 0 bases from J, the gap between germline ends came to 8 bases. CDR3 size: 13 residues. The germline V gene has CDR1 WSHSY and CDR2 SAAADI. The CDR3 here is CASIDISTDTQYF. In nucleotides, the CDR3 is TGCGCCAGCATCGACATAAGCACAGATACGCAGTATTTT.

V usage is TRBV4-2 and J usage is TRBJ2-2; D gene unclear. Trimming took 0 bases from V and 7 from J, leaving 6 bases between them. The V gene's germline CDR1 is LGHNA and CDR2 YNFKEQ. The CDR3 spans 13 residues. The CDR3 nucleotides are TGTGCCAGCAGCCAAGATTTGAACGGGGAGCTGTTTTTT. Translated, it gives CASSQDLNGELFF.

This rearrangement joins TRBV7-8 to TRBJ1-2, with D possibly matching TRBD1 (6 bases). Germline CDR1 reads SGHVS; CDR2 reads FQNEAQ. This CDR3 has 13 residues. V lost 4 bases and J 5 bases, leaving 11 bases between the germline ends. CDR3 sequence: CASSSTGMYGYTF. CDR3 nucleotide sequence: TGTGCCAGCAGCTCCACAGGGATGTATGGCTACACCTTC.

V gene TRBV4-2 combines with J gene TRBJ2-6; TRBD1 matches at 11 bases. This CDR3 has 19 residues. Germline lookup yields CDR1 LGHNA and CDR2 YNFKEQ. V dropped 0 bases and J dropped 2; count of bases not matched to a gene: 6. CDR3 residues: CASSQDLGQGAAGANVLTF. As DNA, the CDR3 is TGTGCCAGCAGCCAAGATCTCGGACAGGGGGCGGCTGGGGCCAACGTCCTGACTTTC.

This clone was counted only a few times. This chain uses TRBV7-2 with TRBJ2-1; 9 nucleotides agree with TRBD1. V lost 5 bases, J lost 7 bases, and 6 bases stayed unmatched. The CDR3 contains 14 residues. Per the germline V gene, CDR1 is SGHTA and CDR2 is FQGNSA. The CDR3 DNA reads as TGTGCCAGCAGCCCCCGGGACAGGGTAAATGAGCAGTTCTTC. It encodes CASSPRDRVNEQFF.

The chain uses TRBV19 and TRBJ1-3; 7 bases fit TRBD1. Germline V CDR1 and CDR2: LNHDA, SQIVND (reference sequence). The V gene end was trimmed by 7 bases and the J gene end by 0 bases; junction bases not matched to a gene: 12. The CDR3 runs 17 residues. The DNA of the CDR3 is TGTGCCAGTAAAGTACTAGGGACAGCCGACTCTGGAAACACCATATATTTT. Translating gives CASKVLGTADSGNTIYF.

V usage is TRBV7-2 and J usage is TRBJ1-3; TRBD1 agrees at 9 bases. The V gene's germline CDR1 is SGHTA and CDR2 FQGNSA. V lost 0 bases to trimming and J lost 4 bases; unmatched junction nucleotides: 4. The CDR3 sequence is 16 residues long. The CDR3 nucleotides read TGTGCCAGCAGCTTAGCGACAGGGGGAGCCGGAAACACCATATATTTT. It encodes CASSLATGGAGNTIYF.

The V gene is TRBV4-1, the J gene TRBJ2-2; a possible D gene is TRBD2 (5 bases). Germline V gene lookup returns CDR1 MGHRA and CDR2 YSYEKL. With 0 bases removed from V and 1 base from J, the gap between germline ends came to 6 bases. The CDR3 consists of 15 residues. CDR3 loop: CASSQEGVNTGELFF. The CDR3 nucleotides read TGCGCCAGCAGCCAAGAGGGAGTGAACACCGGGGAGCTGTTTTTT.

This clone was recorded a few times. The chain carries TRBV5-1 and TRBJ1-2; 7 nucleotides match TRBD1. The trim removed 4 bases at V and 3 bases at J, leaving 12 bases unmatched. The CDR3 runs to 16 residues. The germline V gene encodes CDR1 SGHRS and CDR2 YFSETQ. The CDR3 coding sequence is TGCGCCAGCAGCCCCAATCCGGGACAGCTCGACTATGGCTACACCTTC. Translating gives CASSPNPGQLDYGYTF. Full variable domain (outside the CDR3, taken from reference TRBV5-1 and TRBJ1-2): KAGVTQTPRYLIKTRGQQVTLSCSPISGHRSVSWYQQTPGQGLQFLFEYFSETQRNKGNFPGRFSGRQFSNSRSEMNVSTLELGDSALYLCASSPNPGQLDYGYTFGSGTRLTVV.

The chain couples TRBV5-8 to TRBJ1-2; D ambiguous. V gave up 3 bases and J gave up 2 bases, with 8 bases separating them. Looked up from germline, CDR1 is SGHTS and CDR2 is YDEGEE. This CDR3 is 13 amino acids long. The CDR3 sequence: CASSYNGNYGYTF. CDR3 sequence (DNA): TGTGCCAGCAGCTACAACGGCAACTATGGCTACACCTTC.

The J gene is TRBJ2-1, the V gene TRBV11-1; D is possibly TRBD1 (5 bases). This CDR3 has 17 residues. CDR1 and CDR2 (germline): SGHAT, FQDESV (reference sequence). V was cut by 5 bases and J by 1 base, with 18 bases left in between. The CDR3: CASSLGPGLRSYNEQFF. CDR3 DNA: TGTGCCAGCAGCCTGGGTCCAGGGTTGAGGTCCTACAATGAGCAGTTCTTC.